This T cell receptor beta chain stems from a study of T-cell memory formation after mild COVID-19. A few counts support this clonotype. TCRdb independently ran MiXCR on the 5' RACE reads; one entry per CDR3 protein. This table has some 350,000 distinct CDR3 sequences, approximately 15% appearing once. This sequence originates from a man in his late teens or twenties who had mild COVID-19 (a few samples of this study predate the infection). Cell type and time point are not known. The sequenced sample consisted of PBMCs or a T cell subset sorted from them (not recorded which).

DNA for the CDR3: TGTGCCAGCAGTTTAGGGGGACGTAGCCCCGGGGAGCTGTTTTTT. Its translation: CASSLGGRSPGELFF. The chain combines TRBV12-3 or TRBV12-4 with TRBJ2-2, with D possibly called TRBD1 or TRBD2 (5 bases each). The CDR3 loop spans 15 amino acids. Trimming removed 1 base from V and 6 bases from J, with 12 bases in between.